The 10 T cell receptor beta chains below were found in one sample sequenced in a study of PD-L1 blockade in urothelial cancer. Profiled with immunoSEQ multiplex PCR; TCRdb holds only in-frame clones, not every one. The repertoire includes tens of thousands of clones, 80% to 85% of them detected once, and 9.6% sits in the top ten. The material was PBMCs, obtained around atezolizumab (anti-PD-L1) treatment. The receptors were gathered from a man aged 70-80 years with urothelial cancer.

CDR3 sequence: CASSAGQIGPFFSYEQYF. DNA for the CDR3: TGTGCCAGCAGCGCGGGACAAATCGGTCCTTTCTTCTCCTACGAGCAGTACTTC. This chain links TRBV9 with TRBJ2-7; D may be TRBD1 (6 bases). The germline V and J ends were trimmed by 3 bases and 0 bases, with 22 bases remaining between them. Per the germline V gene, CDR1 is SGDLS and CDR2 is YYNGEE. The CDR3 totals 18 residues. Full variable domain (remainder filled in from reference TRBV9 and TRBJ2-7): DSGVTQTPKHLITATGQRVTLRCSPRSGDLSVYWYQQSLDQGLQFLIQYYNGEERAKGNILERFSAQQFPDLHSELNLSSLELGDSALYFCASSAGQIGPFFSYEQYFGPGTRLTVT.

The chain has TRBV15 and TRBJ2-1, with a tentative D call TRBD1 (6 bases). Germline CDR1 and CDR2: LNHNV and YYDKDF (reference sequence). The CDR3 length is 12 residues. Trimming removed 3 bases at V and 10 bases at J, with 10 bases between. The CDR3 DNA follows: TGTGCCACCAGCAGCCAGGGGACCGAGCAGTTCTTC. Its translation is CATSSQGTEQFF.

This clone was detected once. This sequence joins TRBV28 and TRBJ2-1; 15 positions agree with TRBD2. The CDR3 runs 15 residues. Unmatched junction bases numbered 1, after V lost 4 bases and J lost 6 bases. CDR1 and CDR2 (germline): MDHEN, SYDVKM. CDR3 protein: CASSSGLAGGNEQFF. The CDR3 DNA is TGTGCCAGCAGTTCGGGACTAGCGGGAGGCAATGAGCAGTTCTTC.

CDR3 residues: CAWSLRERSEQFF. In DNA form, the CDR3 reads TGTGCCTGGAGTTTGCGGGAGAGGAGTGAGCAGTTCTTC. The chain uses TRBV30 and TRBJ2-1; 7 nucleotides agree with TRBD2. This CDR3 contains 13 residues. CDR1 and CDR2 (germline): GTSNPN, SVGIG (reference sequence). V shed 2 bases and J 9 bases; nucleotides not matched to a gene: 7.

The chain employs TRBV5-4 and TRBJ2-3, with TRBD2 as a possible D gene (5 bases). V lost 3 bases and J 5 bases, leaving 19 bases between the germline ends. The germline CDR1 and CDR2 sequences are SGHNT and YYREEE (reference sequence). The CDR3 loop spans 16 amino acids. CDR3 sequence (DNA): TGTGCCAGCAGCTCCCTCGTGCGAGAGGGTGGAGATACGCAGTATTTT. It is translated as CASSSLVREGGDTQYF.

The chain has TRBV27 and TRBJ1-5; unclear D gene. This CDR3 spans 14 amino acids. Trimming pared 8 bases from V and 1 base from J, leaving 12 bases between. The germline V gene has CDR1 MNHEY and CDR2 SMNVEV (reference sequence). The CDR3 DNA reads TGTGCCAGCGCCCCATCGGGGAGCAATCAGCCCCAGCATTTT. It yields the protein CASAPSGSNQPQHF.

The CDR3 DNA sequence: TGTGCCAGCAGCTTGGCAGGACAGTCAAGGTTGGAGCAGTACTTC. Amino acid sequence: CASSLAGQSRLEQYF. The rearrangement uses TRBV7-8 and TRBJ2-7, with D tentatively TRBD1 (6 bases). V was shortened by 3 bases and J by 7 bases, with 19 bases between the two germline ends. The CDR3 runs to 15 residues. Germline V gene lookup returns CDR1 SGHVS and CDR2 FQNEAQ.

This rearrangement joins TRBV9 to TRBJ1-3; unclear D gene. CDR3 length: 16 residues. V was pared by 0 bases and J by 1 base, with 11 bases between. Germline CDR1 reads SGDLS; CDR2 reads YYNGEE. For the CDR3, the DNA is TGTGCCAGCAGCGTAGTCGACTCTTGGTCTGGAAACACCATATATTTT. Its protein is CASSVVDSWSGNTIYF.

The CDR3 sequence is CASSLDGSGVAFF. CDR3 sequence (DNA): TGTGCCAGCAGCTTAGATGGATCCGGGGTGGCTTTCTTT. This chain uses TRBV7-6 with TRBJ1-1, with D unresolved. CDR1 is SGHVS, CDR2 FNYEAQ, per germline. The germline V and J ends were trimmed by 1 base and 11 bases, with 14 bases remaining between them. The CDR3 consists of 13 residues.

The chain links TRBV7-2 to TRBJ1-5, with no clear D. The germline CDR1 and CDR2 sequences are SGHTA and FQGNSA. The CDR3 runs to 14 residues. The V end was cut by 3 bases, the J end by 4 bases, with 10 bases between. The CDR3 region has the DNA TGTGCCAGCAGCTTGGGCCAAGCTAATCAGCCCCAGCATTTT. It codes for CASSLGQANQPQHF.